This T cell receptor (beta chain) was recorded in a study of shared clonotypes between healthy human individuals. Study processing details: In the immunoSEQ data, sequences were junction-only and lacked quality scores, so filtering differed. Repertoires were generated with immunoSEQ multiplex PCR, while TCRdb's copy carries only in-frame clones and drops some. V and J calls plus clone size are reproduced from that table; the DNA served to infer D and trimming. The repertoire holds about 2.4 million clones, over 85% seen once, with approximately 0.37% in the top ten. CDR1 MNHEY and CDR2 SMNVEV come from the germline V gene (reference sequence). The trim removed 0 bases at V and 4 bases at J, leaving 8 bases unmatched. CDR3 length equals 18 residues. Donors, without exception, were Caucasian adults residing in Nashville, Tennessee.

The TCR sequence derives from a man younger than 35 in good health. Some clones in this sample may be carry-over from other donors' samples. J is TRBJ2-1 and V is TRBV27; 11 positions agree with TRBD2. Sequencing used naive CD4+ T cells from PBMCs. Subset: CD45RA+ positively selected. DNA of the CDR3: TGTGCCAGCAGTTTATCGGAGTCGGGACTAGCGGTATACAATGAGCAGTTCTTC. Encoded protein: CASSLSESGLAVYNEQFF.